This entry lists 30 T cell receptor beta chains sequenced from one sample in a study of blood T cell repertoires in COVID-19. Libraries were prepared by immunoSEQ multiplex PCR; TCRdb keeps only in-frame clonotypes and omits some of them. The table lists about 100,000 clones, less than 90% of them singletons. The sequenced sample consisted of peripheral blood. Receptors were obtained from a man aged 60 to 69 with acute or convalescent COVID-19.

The chain couples TRBV5-1 to TRBJ2-6; 7 nucleotides match TRBD2. The CDR3 extends over 18 amino acids. The trim removed 0 bases at V and 1 base at J, leaving 7 bases unmatched. CDR1 SGHRS and CDR2 YFSETQ come from the germline V gene. The CDR3 loop is CASSLVLRAGSGANVLTF. As DNA, the CDR3 is TGCGCCAGCAGCTTGGTTCTTCGAGCGGGGTCTGGGGCCAACGTCCTGACTTTC.

V gene TRBV11-2 combines with J gene TRBJ1-3; D is unresolved. Looked up from germline, CDR1 is SGHAT and CDR2 is FQNNGV. Trimming took off 8 bases at V and 1 base at J, with 12 bases between the two ends. CDR3 length: 14 residues. CDR3: CASPPRASGNTIYF. The CDR3 DNA sequence: TGTGCCAGCCCCCCGAGGGCATCTGGAAACACCATATATTTT.

V and J are TRBV11-2 and TRBJ2-2; 7 bases line up with TRBD1. The CDR3 length is 16 residues. J lost 2 bases, V lost 1 base, and 4 bases had no gene match. Germline CDR1 reads SGHAT; CDR2 reads FQNNGV. The CDR3: CASSLGTGINTGELFF. For the CDR3, the DNA is TGTGCCAGCAGCTTAGGGACAGGAATTAACACCGGGGAGCTGTTTTTT.

The chain employs TRBV10-3 and TRBJ2-1, with D maybe TRBD2 (6 bases). V shed 10 bases and J shed 0 bases, with 19 bases lying between them. CDR1 is ENHRY and CDR2 is SYGVKD in the germline V gene. This CDR3 has 16 residues. CDR3 amino acids: CATSVLAVSSYNEQFF. The CDR3 bases are TGTGCCACCTCCGTGTTAGCGGTAAGCTCCTACAATGAGCAGTTCTTC.

This chain uses TRBV27 with TRBJ2-5; D may be TRBD2 (6 bases). V lost 6 bases and J 1 base, leaving 12 bases between the germline ends. Germline CDR1 reads MNHEY; CDR2 reads SMNVEV (reference sequence). CDR3 size: 14 residues. The CDR3 nucleotides read TGTGCCAGCAGCGTGGGACTGCGCCAAGAGACCCAGTACTTC. Encoded protein: CASSVGLRQETQYF.

The CDR3, as DNA: TGTGCCAGCGGCACCGGGACAGCGGACCAAGAGACCCAGTACTTC. Protein: CASGTGTADQETQYF. The chain links TRBV27 to TRBJ2-5; TRBD1 matches at 7 bases. CDR3 length: 15 residues. From germline, CDR1 is MNHEY and CDR2 SMNVEV (reference sequence). V was clipped by 8 bases and J by 0 bases; unmatched bases: 9.

The genes are TRBV29-1 and TRBJ1-2, with 8 bases that match TRBD1. The J segment lost 8 bases and the V segment lost 3 bases, leaving 5 bases of the junction unmatched. Per the germline V gene, CDR1 is SQVTM and CDR2 is ANQGSEA. The CDR3 contains 12 residues. CDR3 in amino acids: CSVETGVGGYTF. The CDR3, as DNA: TGCAGCGTTGAGACAGGGGTGGGCGGCTACACCTTC.

V gene TRBV7-8 combines with J gene TRBJ1-2; maybe TRBD1 (5 bases). Trimming removed 1 base at V and 4 bases at J, with 22 bases between. There are 18 residues in the CDR3. CDR1 is SGHVS, CDR2 FQNEAQ, per germline. The CDR3 reads CASSLGALGGKGSYGYTF. The CDR3 DNA is TGTGCCAGCAGCTTAGGGGCCCTGGGGGGGAAGGGATCCTATGGCTACACCTTC.

This sequence joins TRBV5-6 and TRBJ1-2, with D possibly matching TRBD1 (5 bases). The V gene's germline CDR1 is SGHDT and CDR2 YYEEEE. The CDR3 sequence is 14 residues long. The V and J ends lost 2 bases and 4 bases respectively, with 12 bases between them. The CDR3 sequence is CASSFLSGPYGYTF. CDR3 nucleotide sequence: TGTGCCAGCAGCTTCCTCTCAGGGCCCTATGGCTACACCTTC.

A single count supports this clone. The rearrangement links TRBV4-1 to TRBJ2-1; the D is unclear. In germline, CDR1 is MGHRA, CDR2 YSYEKL. The CDR3 is 16 amino acids. Trimming shortened V by 4 bases and J by 6 bases, and 19 bases separated the two germline ends. The CDR3 protein is CASSPTLLSPLNEQFF. CDR3 DNA sequence: TGCGCCAGCAGCCCAACCCTACTTTCACCGCTCAATGAGCAGTTCTTC.

J is TRBJ2-2 and V is TRBV5-4, with 11 bases matching TRBD2. V shed 2 bases, J shed 8 bases, and the junction held 8 bases outside the gene matches. This CDR3 comprises 16 residues. The V gene's germline CDR1 is SGHNT and CDR2 YYREEE (reference sequence). The DNA for the CDR3 is TGTGCCAGCAGCTTTGTACTAGCGGGAGTAGGAGGGGAGCTGTTTTTT. This translates into CASSFVLAGVGGELFF.

The genes are TRBV5-6 and TRBJ1-2; D call uncertain. This CDR3 is 13 amino acids long. V lost 0 bases and J 7 bases, leaving 10 bases between the germline ends. Germline V gene lookup returns CDR1 SGHDT and CDR2 YYEEEE. The CDR3 loop is CASSLGQRTGYTF. The CDR3 nucleotides read TGTGCCAGCAGCTTGGGTCAGCGGACTGGCTACACCTTC.

The gene calls are TRBV7-8 and TRBJ2-7; 10 nucleotides align to TRBD2. V lost 2 bases to trimming and J lost 2 bases; unmatched junction nucleotides: 12. The CDR3 covers 18 residues. Germline V lookup: CDR1 SGHVS, CDR2 FQNEAQ. The CDR3 DNA reads TGTGCCAGCAGCTTAAGCCTAGCGGGAGAGTATTTCCCCTACGAGCAGTACTTC. Translation gives CASSLSLAGEYFPYEQYF.

This chain uses TRBV12-5 with TRBJ1-1; 9 bases match TRBD1. The junction had 6 bases not matched to a gene; V was cut back by 1 base and J by 12 bases. This CDR3 is 13 amino acids long. Per the germline V gene, CDR1 is LGHNT and CDR2 is FRNRAP. The CDR3 DNA reads as TGTGCTAGTGGTTTGGCATTACAGGGGGCACCTTTCTTT. It specifies CASGLALQGAPFF.

The chain links TRBV19 to TRBJ2-3, with unresolved D. V was trimmed by 7 bases and J by 2 bases, leaving 10 bases between them. This CDR3 has 13 amino acids. Germline CDR1 LNHDA, CDR2 SQIVND (reference sequence). This CDR3 reads CASKKPLTDTQYF. CDR3 bases: TGTGCCAGTAAGAAGCCCCTCACAGATACGCAGTATTTT.

This clone was detected only once. The CDR3 loop reads CAWTQGGDTEAFF. DNA of the CDR3: TGTGCCTGGACTCAGGGAGGGGACACTGAAGCTTTCTTT. The gene calls are TRBV30 and TRBJ1-1; the D gene is possibly TRBD1 (5 bases). CDR1 is GTSNPN, CDR2 SVGIG, per germline (reference sequence). V lost 4 bases to trimming and J lost 3 bases, with 12 bases between them. The CDR3 covers 13 residues.

The gene calls are TRBV10-3 and TRBJ2-3, with D perhaps TRBD2 (5 bases). Trimming removed 0 bases from V and 1 base from J, with 11 bases in between. This CDR3 contains 16 residues. Germline lookup yields CDR1 ENHRY and CDR2 SYGVKD. The CDR3 coding sequence is TGTGCCATCAGTGAGTCACCCCGTAGCGGCACAGATACGCAGTATTTT. The encoded protein is CAISESPRSGTDTQYF.

A remark on this clone: The germline gene is not matched at one end of the junction; a read error may be the cause. The chain joins TRBV30 to TRBJ1-2; a weak D match, TRBD1 (6 bases). The CDR3 has 13 amino acids. Per the germline V gene, CDR1 is GTSNPN and CDR2 is SVGIG (reference sequence). The chain's CDR3 is CAWSAGTPGELAF. As DNA, the CDR3 is TGTGCCTGGAGTGCCGGGACACCGGGTGAACTAGCCTTC. Full variable domain (missing parts from reference TRBV30 and TRBJ1-2): SQTIHQWPATLVQPVGSPLSLECTVEGTSNPNLYWYRQAAGRGLQLLFYSVGIGQISSEVPQNLSASRPQDRQFILSSKKLLLSDSGFYLCAWSAGTPGELAFGSGTRLTVV.

This clone was observed a few times. J is TRBJ1-3 and V is TRBV6-6, with 9 bases lining up with TRBD1. Germline V gene lookup returns CDR1 MNHNY and CDR2 SVGAGI (reference sequence). This CDR3 is built from 16 residues. After removal of 5 bases from V and 2 bases from J, the junction contained 7 bases not matched to a gene. In DNA, the CDR3 is TGTGCCAGCAGTCGAAACACAGGGGGCACTGGAAACACCATATATTTT. Protein sequence: CASSRNTGGTGNTIYF.

CDR3 residues: CAIRNTGSTDTQYF. The DNA of the CDR3 is TGTGCCATCAGGAATACAGGGAGCACAGATACGCAGTATTTT. The V and J genes are TRBV10-3 and TRBJ2-3, with D perhaps TRBD1 (6 bases). The germline V and J ends were trimmed by 6 bases and 0 bases, with 10 bases remaining between them. The germline CDR1 and CDR2 sequences are ENHRY and SYGVKD. CDR3 length equals 14 residues.

The CDR3 sequence is CASSESLDRANSPLHF. DNA for the CDR3: TGCGCCAGCAGTGAGTCCCTCGACAGGGCTAATTCACCCCTCCACTTT. The gene calls are TRBV10-1 and TRBJ1-6; 7 bases match TRBD1. Germline trimming cut 0 bases from V and 6 bases from J; bases unmatched to any gene: 5. Germline CDR1 and CDR2: WNHNN and SYGVQD (reference sequence). This CDR3 comprises 16 residues.

The chain has TRBV7-8 and TRBJ2-3; 7 bases agree with TRBD2. With V trimmed by 1 base and J by 3 bases, 1 base remained unmatched. Germline CDR1 reads SGHVS; CDR2 reads FQNEAQ. The CDR3 is 14 residues long. CDR3 loop: CASSLGGRTDTQYF. DNA for the CDR3: TGTGCCAGCAGCTTAGGCGGGAGAACAGATACGCAGTATTTT.

The rearrangement links TRBV7-6 to TRBJ2-3; 8 bases are shared with TRBD2. Germline-derived CDR1 and CDR2 are SGHVS and FNYEAQ. This CDR3 is 16 amino acids long. V was pared by 5 bases and J by 6 bases, with 13 bases of the junction left unmatched. CDR3 in amino acids: CASSGKGLGARDTQYF. CDR3 DNA: TGTGCCAGCAGCGGTAAGGGACTAGGCGCCCGGGATACGCAGTATTTT. Using reference TRBV7-6 and TRBJ2-3 for the parts outside the CDR3, the full variable domain is GAGVSQSPRYKVTKRGQDVALRCDPISGHVSLYWYRQALGQGPEFLTYFNYEAQQDKSGLPNDRFSAERPEGSISTLTIQRTEQRDSAMYRCASSGKGLGARDTQYFGPGTRLTVL.

This clone came up a few times. This chain joins TRBV7-2 and TRBJ1-4, with D maybe TRBD1 (6 bases). Trimming removed 2 bases at V and 6 bases at J, with 10 bases between. Looked up from germline, CDR1 is SGHTA and CDR2 is FQGNSA. The CDR3 covers 14 residues. The CDR3 DNA sequence: TGTGCCAGCAGCTTATACCCAGGGGATGAAAAACTGTTTTTT. It translates to CASSLYPGDEKLFF.

The gene calls are TRBV19 and TRBJ1-2; the match to TRBD1 covers 9 bases. This CDR3 has 15 amino acids. Germline lookup yields CDR1 LNHDA and CDR2 SQIVND (reference sequence). V shed 5 bases, J shed 2 bases, and the junction held 6 bases outside the gene matches. The CDR3 DNA sequence: TGTGCCAGTAGTGAGGACAGGGGAGGAAACTATGGCTACACCTTC. Amino acid sequence: CASSEDRGGNYGYTF.

The chain uses TRBV6-1 and TRBJ2-1, with 8 bases that match TRBD2. This CDR3 is built from 16 residues. With 1 base clipped from V and 2 bases from J, the junction kept 4 bases outside the gene matches. Germline assignment: CDR1 MNHNS and CDR2 SASEGT. The CDR3 is CASSEVAGRAYNEQFF. The CDR3 DNA sequence: TGTGCCAGCAGTGAAGTGGCCGGGAGGGCCTACAATGAGCAGTTCTTC.

The rearrangement uses TRBV12-5 and TRBJ1-5; D call uncertain. The germline gives CDR1 LGHNT, CDR2 FRNRAP. V lost 5 bases and J 3 bases, leaving 20 bases between the germline ends. The CDR3 consists of 17 residues. CDR3 amino acids: CASGPGPGSGFNQPQHF. The CDR3 coding sequence is TGTGCTAGTGGTCCCGGACCCGGGAGCGGGTTCAATCAGCCCCAGCATTTT.

This chain joins TRBV5-1 and TRBJ2-1; 12 positions match TRBD2. From germline, CDR1 is SGHRS and CDR2 YFSETQ. The junction had 7 bases not matched to a gene; V was cut back by 5 bases and J by 4 bases. CDR3 length: 16 residues. This chain's CDR3 is CASRASGGASYNEQFF. The CDR3 DNA is TGCGCCAGCAGGGCTAGCGGGGGGGCATCATACAATGAGCAGTTCTTC.

The CDR3 protein is CSVYFAGGSTEAFF. The CDR3 coding sequence is TGCAGCGTTTACTTCGCAGGGGGGAGTACTGAAGCTTTCTTT. This chain uses TRBV29-1 with TRBJ1-1; 7 nucleotides line up with TRBD1. The CDR3 runs 14 residues. Germline V gene data show CDR1 as SQVTM and CDR2 as ANQGSEA. V gave up 5 bases and J gave up 5 bases; unmatched junction bases: 11. The full variable domain, completed using reference TRBV29-1 and TRBJ1-1, is SAVISQKPSRDICQRGTSLTIQCQVDSQVTMMFWYRQQPGQSLTLIATANQGSEATYESGFVIDKFPISRPNLTFSTLTVSNMSPEDSSIYLCSVYFAGGSTEAFFGQGTRLTVV.

This rearrangement joins TRBV24-1 to TRBJ1-2, with 7 bases lining up with TRBD1. With 4 bases clipped from V and 3 bases from J, the junction kept 4 bases outside the gene matches. This CDR3 spans 14 amino acids. In germline, CDR1 is KGHDR, CDR2 SFDVKD. The CDR3 loop reads CATSESGTDYGYTF. The CDR3 coding sequence is TGTGCCACCAGTGAATCCGGGACAGACTATGGCTACACCTTC.